These T cell receptor beta chains were read from a single sample in a study of T cell responses to AZD1222 COVID-19 vaccine. The assay was immunoSEQ multiplex PCR, and TCRdb's table has in-frame clones only and misses some. The sample contains around 150,000 clones, about 91% of which appear only once. The source was peripheral blood, collected 28 days after the second AZD1222 dose. These receptor sequences come from an adult who received the AZD1222 COVID-19 vaccine. Both conserved end residues are part of each CDR3. Each record gives: D gene, J gene, V gene, clone size, CDR3 protein, CDR3 DNA. The D gene is left open where the match is weak. Where a row states a size, it is once, few, many or the class of an expanded clone; other rows omit it.

.	TRBJ1-2	TRBV19	.	CASSTQGVLSYGYTF	TGTGCCAGTAGTACGCAAGGGGTTCTCTCATATGGCTACACCTTC
TRBD1	TRBJ2-7	TRBV10-3	once	CAISGQAGSYEQYF	TGTGCCATCTCGGGACAGGCTGGCTCCTACGAGCAGTACTTC
.	TRBJ1-2	TRBV5-6	.	CASSLTPGLNSGGYTF	TGTGCCAGCAGCTTGACCCCGGGCCTTAATAGCGGTGGCTACACCTTC
.	TRBJ2-2	TRBV7-7	.	CASRQGRNTGELFF	TGTGCCAGCAGGCAGGGCCGGAACACCGGGGAGCTGTTTTTT
.	TRBJ1-2	TRBV27	.	CASSLSERVGYGYTF	TGTGCCAGCAGTTTATCGGAGAGGGTTGGCTATGGCTACACCTTC
.	TRBJ2-1	TRBV6-5	few	CASSYSPTGREQFF	TGTGCCAGCAGTTACTCCCCGACAGGGAGGGAGCAGTTCTTC
.	TRBJ1-1	TRBV18	.	CASSPGWLLGEAFF	TGTGCCAGCTCCCCAGGATGGCTCCTGGGTGAGGCTTTCTTT
.	TRBJ1-1	TRBV21-1	.	CASSKGSGIQTPNTEAFF	TGTGCCAGCAGCAAGGGATCGGGAATCCAGACACCGAACACTGAAGCTTTCTTT
.	TRBJ1-3	TRBV18	.	CASSPSGGNGNTIYF	TGTGCCAGCTCACCGAGCGGCGGGAACGGGAACACCATATATTTT
TRBD1	TRBJ1-2	TRBV5-4	.	CASSSGQGTLYGYTF	TGTGCCAGCAGCTCGGGACAGGGGACCCTCTATGGCTACACCTTC
TRBD2	TRBJ2-1	TRBV7-8	.	CASSLVAGGISYNEQFF	TGTGCCAGCAGCTTAGTAGCGGGGGGTATATCCTACAATGAGCAGTTCTTC
.	TRBJ1-2	TRBV9	.	CASSARQVPFYGYTF	TGTGCCAGCAGCGCACGACAGGTCCCCTTCTATGGCTACACCTTC
.	TRBJ2-3	TRBV10-2	once	CASSGRSPGPLPDGTQYF	TGCGCCAGCAGTGGTCGTTCTCCAGGGCCTCTCCCGGATGGTACGCAGTATTTT
.	TRBJ1-5	TRBV10-3	once	CAISEPGVEPQHF	TGTGCCATCAGTGAACCGGGGGTCGAGCCCCAGCATTTT
.	TRBJ2-2	TRBV19	.	CASSIGHGDTGELFF	TGTGCCAGTAGTATTGGCCATGGGGACACCGGGGAGCTGTTTTTT
TRBD1	TRBJ1-2	TRBV10-3	.	CAISGRDRGDYGYTF	TGTGCCATCAGTGGGCGGGACAGGGGTGATTATGGCTACACCTTC
.	TRBJ2-1	TRBV12-3/TRBV12-4	.	CASRETSNEQFF	TGTGCCAGCAGGGAGACTAGTAATGAGCAGTTCTTC
.	TRBJ1-1	TRBV3-1/TRBV3-2	.	CASSQVNTEAFF	TGTGCCAGCAGCCAAGTGAACACTGAAGCTTTCTTT
.	TRBJ1-2	TRBV6-5	.	CASSFFSGDNYGYTF	TGTGCCAGCAGTTTCTTTTCAGGAGATAACTATGGCTACACCTTC
TRBD1	TRBJ1-2	TRBV12-3/TRBV12-4	.	CASSHRGRYGYTF	TGTGCCAGCAGTCACAGGGGACGCTATGGCTACACCTTC
.	TRBJ1-2	TRBV12-5	.	CASGLVLGGPGVYGYTF	TGTGCTAGTGGTTTGGTACTTGGAGGACCCGGCGTCTATGGCTACACCTTC